A selection of T cell receptor beta chains follows, all from one sample in a study of blood T cell repertoires in COVID-19. Sequenced by immunoSEQ multiplex PCR; TCRdb stores in-frame clones only, minus some. This sample has over 45,000 clones, with 75% to 95% found just once. The sample consisted of peripheral blood. All receptors derive from a human donor in a cohort sampled during active COVID-19. Both conserved end residues are trimmed from each CDR3. The order of the fields is J gene, V gene, clone size, D gene, CDR3 protein. D genes are given only for firm matches. Clone size is shown for a subset of rows, as once, few, many or a class of expanded clone.

J gene: TRBJ2-6
V gene: TRBV5-1
clone size: few
D gene: NA
CDR3 protein: ASDRDSGANVLT

J gene: TRBJ2-3
V gene: TRBV7-2
clone size: NA
D gene: NA
CDR3 protein: ASSLERTDTQY

J gene: TRBJ2-1
V gene: TRBV19
clone size: few
D gene: NA
CDR3 protein: ATKRAFVDEQF

J gene: TRBJ1-2
V gene: TRBV6-5
clone size: NA
D gene: NA
CDR3 protein: ASSSPSTRVGGYT

J gene: TRBJ1-6
V gene: TRBV6-6
clone size: few
D gene: NA
CDR3 protein: ASSQRDSNNSPLH

J gene: TRBJ2-3
V gene: TRBV19
clone size: NA
D gene: TRBD2
CDR3 protein: ASTSSQRGFTDTQY

J gene: TRBJ2-1
V gene: TRBV2
clone size: NA
D gene: NA
CDR3 protein: ASSVLPTGEQF

J gene: TRBJ2-2
V gene: TRBV9
clone size: NA
D gene: NA
CDR3 protein: ASSPTLTVGELF

J gene: TRBJ1-1
V gene: TRBV29-1
clone size: NA
D gene: NA
CDR3 protein: SGSRNTEAF

J gene: TRBJ1-1
V gene: TRBV5-4
clone size: NA
D gene: TRBD1
CDR3 protein: ASSSGQVMNTEAF

J gene: TRBJ2-3
V gene: TRBV5-1
clone size: NA
D gene: NA
CDR3 protein: ASSLGPPDTQY

J gene: TRBJ1-2
V gene: TRBV6-6
clone size: NA
D gene: NA
CDR3 protein: ASSYSGSGGYGYT

J gene: TRBJ1-1
V gene: TRBV11-2
clone size: NA
D gene: TRBD1
CDR3 protein: ASSFRRGQGASGETEAF

J gene: TRBJ2-5
V gene: TRBV12-3/TRBV12-4
clone size: NA
D gene: NA
CDR3 protein: ASSFAGKETQY

J gene: TRBJ1-5
V gene: TRBV2
clone size: few
D gene: NA
CDR3 protein: ASSETPHSNQPQH

J gene: TRBJ2-5
V gene: TRBV7-9
clone size: NA
D gene: NA
CDR3 protein: ASSLPDQETQY

J gene: TRBJ1-1
V gene: TRBV19
clone size: NA
D gene: TRBD1
CDR3 protein: ASRRQGPISGTEAF

J gene: TRBJ1-3
V gene: TRBV7-9
clone size: NA
D gene: NA
CDR3 protein: ASSLPILRDLAGNTIY

J gene: TRBJ2-2
V gene: TRBV5-1
clone size: NA
D gene: NA
CDR3 protein: ASRRQVSGTGELF

J gene: TRBJ1-1
V gene: TRBV11-2
clone size: NA
D gene: NA
CDR3 protein: ASSLITQNTEAF

J gene: TRBJ2-1
V gene: TRBV19
clone size: few
D gene: TRBD2
CDR3 protein: ASRPGLAGWDEQF

J gene: TRBJ2-7
V gene: TRBV14
clone size: NA
D gene: NA
CDR3 protein: ASSQGLGGPYEQY

J gene: TRBJ1-4
V gene: TRBV6-5
clone size: NA
D gene: TRBD1
CDR3 protein: ASSIIGTGVEKLF

J gene: TRBJ1-1
V gene: TRBV7-2
clone size: NA
D gene: TRBD1
CDR3 protein: ASSLEGALNTEAF

J gene: TRBJ2-7
V gene: TRBV28
clone size: NA
D gene: TRBD2
CDR3 protein: ASSTPLAGLRYEQY

J gene: TRBJ1-1
V gene: TRBV3-1/TRBV3-2
clone size: NA
D gene: NA
CDR3 protein: ASSLTRGTEAF

J gene: TRBJ2-5
V gene: TRBV2
clone size: NA
D gene: NA
CDR3 protein: ASRGEETQY

J gene: TRBJ2-5
V gene: TRBV18
clone size: NA
D gene: NA
CDR3 protein: ASSDGAQETQY

J gene: TRBJ2-3
V gene: TRBV7-2
clone size: NA
D gene: NA
CDR3 protein: ASSLVVRSSPSTDTQY